The clone carrying this T cell receptor beta chain was observed once. The antigen remains unidentified. An Oncomine TCR Beta short-read assay was used to sequence the DNA from cultured CD4+ T cells. TCRdb reprocessed the PCR reads via MiXCR and lists one record per CDR3 protein. Seen here are 13,000 or so distinct CDR3 sequences, just under 75% observed once, and the top ten hold more than 25%. From germline, CDR1 is DFQATT and CDR2 SNEGSKA (reference sequence). Trimming pared 6 bases from V and 6 bases from J, leaving 17 bases between. The CDR3 runs to 14 residues. The entry originates in a study of vaccination and CD4 T cells after COVID-19. Study as a whole: Six males and four females constituted the convalescent cohort, two of whom were Hispanic.

Treatment defined: approximately 9-day PBMC culture with coronavirus spike peptide pools or control peptides (ViraFEST assay). TCRs were sequenced by ViraFEST after antigen-specific T cells had been expanded with peptide pools. This TCR was sampled from a human donor who had recovered from COVID-19. Input material: CD4+ T cells from blood, cultured in vitro. The chain uses TRBV20-1 and TRBJ1-4; D may be TRBD1 (5 bases). CDR3 DNA: TGCAGTGCGTCCCGTGGGCAGGGCTATGAAAAACTGTTTTTT. It specifies CSASRGQGYEKLFF.